The 29 T cell receptor beta chains below all came from one sample that was sequenced in a study of T-cell reconstitution after alpha-beta-depleted transplantation in children. Preparing the TCRbeta library involved the use of unique molecular identifiers. TCRdb ran MiXCR on the PCR reads and lists one entry per CDR3 protein. The data contain about 980,000 distinct CDR3 sequences, roughly 29% of them singletons. The sequences come from PBMCs, mostly from graft donor cells, collected 360 days after TCRalphabeta/CD19-depleted stem cell transplant. The receptors were sampled from a boy less than two years old who had a stem cell transplant for SCID, so the T cells may come from the graft donor.

In its sample, this clonotype was seen a few times. The chain joins TRBV13 to TRBJ2-5; 10 bases line up with TRBD2. Germline CDR1 PRHDT, CDR2 FYEKMQ (reference sequence). This CDR3 region has 16 residues. V shed 0 bases, J shed 5 bases, and the junction held 6 bases outside the gene matches. CDR3 sequence (DNA): TGTGCCAGCAGCTTAGGCAAGCTAGCGGGGGTGGAGACCCAGTACTTC. Translated: CASSLGKLAGVETQYF.

Only a few counts were recorded for this clonotype. A much larger clone sits a single nucleotide away, making a read error possible. The rearrangement joins TRBV7-2 to TRBJ2-2; no reliable D call. V was shortened by 3 bases and J by 5 bases, with 7 bases between the two germline ends. Germline values: CDR1 SGHTA, CDR2 FQGNSA. The CDR3 is 13 amino acids. The DNA for the CDR3 is TGTGCCAGCAGCTTGAGTTGGACCGGGGAGCTGTTTTTT. Translated: CASSLSWTGELFF.

V gene TRBV28 combines with J gene TRBJ2-5, with TRBD2 identical over 8 bases. CDR3 size: 15 residues. From germline, CDR1 is MDHEN and CDR2 SYDVKM. The V gene end was trimmed by 3 bases and the J gene end by 3 bases; junction bases not matched to a gene: 6. The CDR3 sequence is CASSFPLAGKETQYF. In DNA form, the CDR3 reads TGTGCCAGCAGTTTCCCTCTAGCGGGTAAAGAGACCCAGTACTTC.

The J gene is TRBJ2-5, the V gene TRBV7-6; a possible D gene is TRBD1 (6 bases). CDR3 size: 18 residues. CDR1 SGHVS and CDR2 FNYEAQ come from the germline V gene. V shed 0 bases and J shed 0 bases, with 17 bases lying between them. The CDR3 spells CASSLAAGDVSYQETQYF. In DNA form, the CDR3 reads TGTGCCAGCAGCTTAGCGGCAGGGGACGTATCGTACCAAGAGACCCAGTACTTC.

The chain is built from TRBV6-1 and TRBJ2-5; no definite D call. The CDR3 is 14 amino acids. The germline V gene encodes CDR1 MNHNS and CDR2 SASEGT. The V and J ends lost 2 bases and 5 bases respectively, with 12 bases between them. CDR3 protein: CASSELVMAETQYF. In DNA, the CDR3 is TGTGCCAGCAGTGAATTGGTAATGGCGGAGACCCAGTACTTC.

This clonotype was counted only a few times. V gene TRBV18 combines with J gene TRBJ2-3; D gene unclear. The CDR3 runs 16 residues. The germline V gene has CDR1 KGHSH and CDR2 LQKENI. V lost 6 bases, J lost 6 bases, and 22 bases lay in between. Here the CDR3 DNA reads TGTGCCAGCTCGCAAGGGCGCCAAGAGGCATCGGATACGCAGTATTTT. This encodes CASSQGRQEASDTQYF.

This clonotype was found a few times. The CDR3 is CSVEDPEWGSTDTQYF. Here the CDR3 DNA reads TGCAGCGTTGAAGACCCCGAGTGGGGGAGCACAGATACGCAGTATTTT. V is TRBV29-1 and J is TRBJ2-3; the D gene could be TRBD1 or TRBD2 (5 bases each). This CDR3 comprises 16 residues. Germline CDR1 and CDR2: SQVTM and ANQGSEA. V was pared by 0 bases and J by 0 bases, with 13 bases between.

Many counts were recorded for this clonotype. The V gene is TRBV25-1, the J gene TRBJ2-1; TRBD2 matches at 10 bases. With 4 bases clipped from V and 7 bases from J, the junction kept 10 bases outside the gene matches. CDR1 and CDR2 from the germline V gene are MGHDK and SYGVNS. This CDR3 is built from 16 residues. The CDR3, as DNA: TGTGCCAGCAGTGTCTTTACGGGACTAGCGAAGAATGAGCAGTTCTTC. This gives the protein CASSVFTGLAKNEQFF.

This chain uses TRBV15 with TRBJ1-2; D uncertain. V was cut by 0 bases and J by 4 bases, with 12 bases left in between. CDR3 length equals 15 residues. The germline CDR1 and CDR2 sequences are LNHNV and YYDKDF (reference sequence). CDR3: CATSRDPGVIYGYTF. The CDR3 coding sequence is TGTGCCACCAGCAGAGATCCTGGGGTTATCTATGGCTACACCTTC.

This rearrangement joins TRBV2 to TRBJ1-5; perhaps TRBD1 as D (6 bases). V was pared by 8 bases and J by 4 bases, with 18 bases between. Germline CDR1 and CDR2: SNHLY and FYNNEI. This CDR3 contains 15 residues. The CDR3 DNA follows: TGTGCCAGCGGCGGGGCAGGGGTGGGGAATCAGCCCCAGCATTTT. Translating it yields CASGGAGVGNQPQHF.

The rearrangement uses TRBV2 and TRBJ2-5; TRBD1 agrees at 8 bases. The CDR3 length is 14 residues. The V gene end was trimmed by 6 bases and the J gene end by 1 base; junction bases not matched to a gene: 4. The germline gives CDR1 SNHLY, CDR2 FYNNEI. The CDR3 coding sequence is TGTGCCAGCAGCTGGACAGGGTTCCAAGAGACCCAGTACTTC. It yields the protein CASSWTGFQETQYF.

This clonotype was detected only a few times. The chain carries TRBV12-3 or TRBV12-4 and TRBJ1-1; 8 bases line up with TRBD1. The junction had 7 bases not matched to a gene; V was cut back by 8 bases and J by 11 bases. The CDR3 consists of 11 residues. DNA for the CDR3: TGTGCCAGCCGCCAGGGACAGGCGGCTTTCTTT. It encodes CASRQGQAAFF.

This sequence joins TRBV29-1 and TRBJ2-7; D possibly corresponds to TRBD1 (6 bases). Trimming removed 8 bases at V and 0 bases at J, with 11 bases between. Germline V gene sequence: CDR1 SQVTM, CDR2 ANQGSEA. The CDR3 is 12 amino acids. The CDR3 is CSTGQNSYEQYF. For the CDR3, the DNA is TGCAGCACCGGACAGAACTCCTACGAGCAGTACTTC.

In nucleotides, the CDR3 is TGCAGTGCTGAGCCTAGGGACAGGGTCTACGGCTACACCTTC. Residues: CSAEPRDRVYGYTF. The chain links TRBV20-1 to TRBJ1-2, with TRBD1 matching over 9 bases. Germline CDR1 reads DFQATT; CDR2 reads SNEGSKA (reference sequence). Trimming removed 5 bases from V and 8 bases from J; junction bases left unmatched: 12. CDR3 length equals 14 residues.

The chain recombines TRBV29-1 with TRBJ2-5; 9 bases align to TRBD2. Per germline, CDR1 SQVTM and CDR2 ANQGSEA. The CDR3 has 15 residues. V was clipped by 8 bases and J by 5 bases; unmatched bases: 15. Here the CDR3 reads CSSRGAGGPGETQYF. DNA of the CDR3: TGCAGCTCCCGGGGGGCGGGGGGGCCAGGGGAGACCCAGTACTTC.

The rearrangement uses TRBV4-1 and TRBJ2-1; tentatively, D is TRBD1 or TRBD2 (6 bases each). CDR3 length equals 17 residues. CDR1 and CDR2 from the germline V gene are MGHRA and YSYEKL. Trimming stripped 0 bases from V and 0 bases from J, with 12 bases between. The CDR3 region is CASSQDNGGGSYNEQFF. CDR3 nucleotide sequence: TGCGCCAGCAGCCAAGATAACGGAGGGGGCTCCTACAATGAGCAGTTCTTC.

This clonotype has only a few counts. CDR3 residues: CASSLFGRGQAASPQHF. CDR3 DNA sequence: TGTGCCAGCAGCTTATTTGGGCGGGGACAGGCCGCTTCGCCCCAGCATTTT. J is TRBJ1-5 and V is TRBV7-9; 8 bases are a match to TRBD1. Looked up from germline, CDR1 is SEHNR and CDR2 is FQNEAQ (reference sequence). V trimming: 2 bases; J trimming: 9 bases; junction bases outside the gene matches: 15. There are 17 residues in the CDR3.

V gene TRBV15 combines with J gene TRBJ1-5; a possible D gene is TRBD1 (5 bases). Germline V gene data show CDR1 as LNHNV and CDR2 as YYDKDF (reference sequence). V lost 4 bases and J 7 bases, leaving 8 bases between the germline ends. The CDR3 totals 12 residues. The CDR3 loop reads CATSKGWQPQHF. In DNA, the CDR3 is TGTGCCACCAGCAAGGGGTGGCAGCCCCAGCATTTT.

J is TRBJ1-2 and V is TRBV27; D is perhaps TRBD1 (6 bases). This CDR3 spans 15 amino acids. Per germline, CDR1 MNHEY and CDR2 SMNVEV (reference sequence). V was pared by 6 bases and J by 4 bases, with 18 bases between. DNA of the CDR3: TGTGCCAGCAGGCTCTCGGGCAGGGGAGGCTATGGCTACACCTTC. This encodes CASRLSGRGGYGYTF.

This clonotype was counted many times. Written as DNA, the CDR3 is TGTGCCAGCAGCCATACGCCTAGCGGGGCCCCCACAGATACGCAGTATTTT. The encoded protein is CASSHTPSGAPTDTQYF. This chain connects TRBV7-6 to TRBJ2-3; 9 bases fit TRBD2. V shed 5 bases and J 2 bases; nucleotides not matched to a gene: 11. The CDR3 totals 17 residues. Germline CDR1 and CDR2: SGHVS and FNYEAQ.

The rearrangement joins TRBV4-3 to TRBJ2-7; D is unresolved. CDR1 and CDR2 (germline): LGHNA, YSLEER. Trimming stripped 0 bases from V and 3 bases from J, with 15 bases between. This CDR3 spans 16 amino acids. The DNA for the CDR3 is TGCGCCAGCAGCCAAGACTGGACGGGTCGAGGCTACGAGCAGTACTTC. Protein product: CASSQDWTGRGYEQYF.

V and J are TRBV2 and TRBJ1-1, with 10 bases matching TRBD1. The V gene end was trimmed by 8 bases and the J gene end by 10 bases; junction bases not matched to a gene: 10. Germline-derived CDR1 and CDR2 are SNHLY and FYNNEI. The CDR3 has 13 residues. The CDR3 DNA reads as TGTGCCAGCTCGGGGACAGGGGTATGGGGAGCTTTCTTT. It is translated as CASSGTGVWGAFF.

V usage is TRBV6-1 and J usage is TRBJ1-2; the D is unclear. The length of the CDR3 is 14 residues. In germline, CDR1 is MNHNS, CDR2 SASEGT. Trimming took 8 bases from V and 3 from J, leaving 16 bases between them. The CDR3 DNA follows: TGTGCCAGCGGGATGGGCCTGGTCGACTATGGCTACACCTTC. Amino acids: CASGMGLVDYGYTF.

This clonotype was counted at least ten times. The genes are TRBV5-1 and TRBJ2-5; TRBD1 matches at 8 bases. Losses at the gene ends were 4 bases for V and 4 bases for J; bases not matched to a gene: 12. The CDR3 consists of 16 residues. CDR1 and CDR2 (germline): SGHRS, YFSETQ. The CDR3 loop is CASSQGAKDPRETQYF. CDR3 nucleotide sequence: TGCGCCAGCAGCCAGGGGGCAAAGGACCCGCGAGAGACCCAGTACTTC.

This chain links TRBV20-1 with TRBJ1-2; TRBD1 matches at 8 bases. CDR3 length: 17 residues. The V segment lost 3 bases and the J segment 2 bases; nucleotides outside the gene matches: 14. Germline CDR1 and CDR2: DFQATT and SNEGSKA (reference sequence). Written as DNA, the CDR3 is TGCAGTGCTAGTGGCTTTAAGACAGGGGCTAGAAACTATGGCTACACCTTC. This translates into CSASGFKTGARNYGYTF.

This clonotype turned up a few times. J is TRBJ2-3 and V is TRBV15; D is unresolved. The CDR3 spans 14 residues. CDR1 is LNHNV, CDR2 YYDKDF, per germline (reference sequence). V lost 3 bases, J lost 4 bases, and 11 bases lay in between. In nucleotides, the CDR3 is TGTGCCACCAGCAGGTCCACAGTGGCAGATACGCAGTATTTT. Encoded protein: CATSRSTVADTQYF.

This chain links TRBV21-1 with TRBJ2-5; TRBD1 was called by the table and not checked on the DNA. TRBV21-1 is an annotated pseudogene. The CDR3 spans 16 residues. Here the CDR3 reads CASSKIPIGGQETQYF. As DNA, the CDR3 is TGTGCCAGCAGCAAAATTCCCATCGGGGGCCAAGAGACCCAGTACTTC.

The table lists this clonotype with a few counts. The genes are TRBV20-1 and TRBJ2-7, with 8 bases that match TRBD1. The length of the CDR3 is 14 residues. V gave up 3 bases and J gave up 4 bases; unmatched junction bases: 8. Germline CDR1 DFQATT, CDR2 SNEGSKA (reference sequence). The DNA for the CDR3 is TGCAGTGCTAGCCCCCCCAGGGGGCGGTACGAGCAGTACTTC. Its protein product is CSASPPRGRYEQYF.

This clonotype was counted between two and nine times. This chain uses TRBV20-1 with TRBJ2-7; 11 bases are shared with TRBD1. Trimming removed 0 bases from V and 7 bases from J; junction bases left unmatched: 8. The germline CDR1 and CDR2 sequences are DFQATT and SNEGSKA (reference sequence). This CDR3 has 15 amino acids. The CDR3 DNA is TGCAGTGCTAGAGATTGGGGGACAGGGGGTGGTGAGCAGTACTTC. Translating gives CSARDWGTGGGEQYF.